This T cell receptor (beta chain) was recovered during a study of blood T cell repertoires in COVID-19. Study-level information: Samples of COVID-19 (acute and convalescent) were obtained from the United States, Italy and Spain.

Grouping used clinical history reported by participants in a survey and questionnaire. The CDR3 is 15 residues long. CDR1 is KGHSH and CDR2 is LQKENI in the germline V gene. Trimming took off 3 bases at V and 1 base at J, with 12 bases between the two ends. In the source study's methods: Quantification of nucleated cells was approximated via reference gene primer amplification. This table comes from immunoSEQ multiplex PCR, and its TCRdb copy is limited to in-frame clones, with some not included. The V and J calls and clone size are taken from that table; D and trimming were inferred from the DNA. This table has over 200,000 clones, around 84% appearing once.

This sequence was found in a young man who had recovered from COVID-19. The sequenced sample consisted of PBMCs or T cells enriched from blood (not recorded which). The chain couples TRBV18 to TRBJ1-1; D is possibly TRBD1 (5 bases). CDR3 DNA sequence: TGTGCCAGCTCACCGGGACTTTGGGAGAACACTGAAGCTTTCTTT. Translation gives CASSPGLWENTEAFF.